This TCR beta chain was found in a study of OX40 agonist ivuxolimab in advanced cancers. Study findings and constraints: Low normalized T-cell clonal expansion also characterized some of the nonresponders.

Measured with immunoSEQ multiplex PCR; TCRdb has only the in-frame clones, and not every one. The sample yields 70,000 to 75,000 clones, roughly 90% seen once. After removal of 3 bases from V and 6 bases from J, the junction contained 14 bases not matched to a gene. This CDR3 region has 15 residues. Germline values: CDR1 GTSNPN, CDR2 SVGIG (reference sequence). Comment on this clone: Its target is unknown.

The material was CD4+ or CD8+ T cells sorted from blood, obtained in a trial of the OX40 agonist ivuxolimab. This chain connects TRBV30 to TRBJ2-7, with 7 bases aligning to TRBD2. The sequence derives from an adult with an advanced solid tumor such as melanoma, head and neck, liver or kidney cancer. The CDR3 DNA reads TGTGCCTGGAGCGCTCCGGGGAGGGCGATAGGCGAGCAGTACTTC. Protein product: CAWSAPGRAIGEQYF. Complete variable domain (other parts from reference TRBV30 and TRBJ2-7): SQTIHQWPATLVQPVGSPLSLECTVEGTSNPNLYWYRQAAGRGLQLLFYSVGIGQISSEVPQNLSASRPQDRQFILSSKKLLLSDSGFYLCAWSAPGRAIGEQYFGPGTRLTVT.